This is a list of T cell receptor beta chains from one sample in a study of human T cells and chemical hapten exposure. MiXCR, run by TCRdb on the RACE reads, gives a single entry per CDR3 protein. The data hold tens of thousands of distinct CDR3 sequences, with roughly a tenth observed a single time. The sample here was whole blood, taken in connection with sensitization to the hapten diphenylcyclopropenone (DPC). These TCRs come from a woman aged 40 to 49 with alopecia areata. Some clones in this sample may be carry-over from other donors' samples. The CDR3 runs from the conserved cysteine through the conserved F or W. A D gene is named only where the DNA matches it firmly. The size entry is marked missing in some rows and otherwise reads once, few, many or a size class.

v_call,clone_size,j_call,d_call,cdr3_aa,cdr3_nt
TRBV6-2/TRBV6-3,few,TRBJ1-2,TRBD1,CASSYLGQGAIENYGYTF,TGTGCCAGCAGTTACCTTGGACAGGGGGCGATCGAAAACTATGGCTACACCTTC
TRBV5-4,few,TRBJ2-2,TRBD2,CASSSLAGSNTGELFF,TGTGCCAGCAGCTCGTTAGCGGGGTCGAACACCGGGGAGCTGTTTTTT
TRBV6-1,few,TRBJ2-2,.,CASSEVVDYTGELFF,TGTGCCAGCAGTGAAGTTGTGGATTACACCGGGGAGCTGTTTTTT
TRBV7-8,many,TRBJ1-4,.,CASSLIPPGATNEKLFF,TGTGCCAGCAGCTTAATCCCTCCCGGGGCAACTAATGAAAAACTGTTTTTT
TRBV7-2,many,TRBJ2-1,.,CASSLGGAGGEQFF,TGTGCCAGCAGCTTAGGGGGGGCAGGTGGTGAGCAGTTCTTC
TRBV9,many,TRBJ1-1,.,CASSVGSSWVEAFF,TGTGCCAGCAGCGTAGGGTCAAGTTGGGTGGAAGCTTTCTTT
TRBV5-1,few,TRBJ2-1,.,CASSLPSYNEQFF,TGCGCCAGCAGCTTGCCATCCTACAATGAGCAGTTCTTC
TRBV9,few,TRBJ1-2,.,CASSRAGNGIGYTF,TGTGCCAGCAGCCGGGCGGGGAATGGAATTGGCTACACCTTC
TRBV7-2,many,TRBJ2-3,.,CASSLVGSPGTFSTQYF,TGTGCCAGCAGCTTAGTTGGGTCCCCCGGGACCTTCAGTACGCAGTATTTT
TRBV5-1,many,TRBJ2-3,TRBD2,CASSKRGAILHTDTQYF,TGCGCCAGCAGCAAGCGGGGGGCTATACTACACACAGATACGCAGTATTTT
TRBV6-2/TRBV6-3,few,TRBJ1-1,.,CASSTYRRTSEAFF,TGTGCCAGCAGTACCTACAGGAGAACCTCTGAAGCTTTCTTT
TRBV6-1,few,TRBJ2-4,.,CASSEIARKNIQYF,TGTGCCAGCAGTGAAATAGCCCGCAAAAACATTCAGTACTTC
TRBV6-1,.,TRBJ2-7,TRBD1,CASSETGVVTEQYF,TGTGCCAGCAGTGAGACAGGGGTGGTGACCGAGCAGTACTTC
TRBV5-1,many,TRBJ2-7,.,CASSLGGRDEQYF,TGCGCCAGCAGCTTGGGGGGCCGCGACGAGCAGTACTTC
TRBV7-2,.,TRBJ2-5,.,CASSSSGPQETQYF,TGTGCCAGCAGCTCAAGCGGACCGCAAGAGACCCAGTACTTC
TRBV2,many,TRBJ1-2,.,CASSEDGRYYGYTF,TGTGCCAGCAGTGAGGACGGCCGATACTATGGCTACACCTTC
TRBV4-3,.,TRBJ2-2,TRBD2,CASSQDLSGGSAGELFF,TGCGCCAGCAGCCAAGATCTTAGCGGGGGGTCCGCCGGGGAGCTGTTTTTT
TRBV18,many,TRBJ2-1,.,CASSPSWEMNEQFF,TGTGCCAGCTCACCGTCGTGGGAAATGAATGAGCAGTTCTTC
TRBV2,.,TRBJ2-5,.,CASSEAWRAAGVETQYF,TGTGCCAGCAGTGAAGCCTGGCGGGCAGCAGGAGTAGAGACCCAGTACTTC
TRBV6-2/TRBV6-3,few,TRBJ1-4,.,CASRRGEKLFF,TGTGCCAGCCGGAGGGGTGAAAAACTGTTTTTT
TRBV7-2,many,TRBJ2-5,TRBD1,CASSAGQGAVETQYF,TGTGCCAGCAGCGCAGGACAGGGGGCGGTTGAGACCCAGTACTTC
TRBV7-3,many,TRBJ2-1,TRBD1,CASSGQGPSSYNEQFF,TGTGCCAGCAGCGGACAGGGCCCGAGCTCCTACAATGAGCAGTTCTTC
TRBV7-2,many,TRBJ1-2,.,CASSLDGGRVWARGYGYTF,TGTGCCAGCAGCTTAGATGGGGGGCGAGTATGGGCGCGGGGATATGGCTACACCTTC
TRBV5-1,few,TRBJ2-2,.,CASSPLPTGELFF,TGCGCCAGCAGCCCCCTACCCACCGGGGAGCTGTTTTTT
TRBV6-5,many,TRBJ1-6,TRBD1,CASTYLTGQGARVNSPLHF,TGTGCCAGCACCTACCTAACGGGGCAGGGGGCACGGGTTAATTCACCCCTCCACTTT
TRBV3-1,many,TRBJ1-2,.,CASSQGGVSYGYTF,TGTGCCAGCAGCCAAGGGGGAGTCTCCTATGGCTACACCTTC